The rows below give T cell receptor beta chains drawn from one sample of a study of cytomegalovirus exposure and HLA in healthy donors. Measured with immunoSEQ multiplex PCR; TCRdb has only the in-frame clones, and not every one. This table has some 130,000 clones, more than 60% appearing once. Sequencing input: PBMCs. The origin of the receptors is a woman aged 50 to 60 in good health and CMV-seropositive. Each CDR3 is given with its conserved first and last residue. D genes are given only for firm matches. Only some rows state a clone size, as once, few, many or a class for expanded clones.

. | . | TRBJ1-4 | TRBV4-3 | CASSQVGQGNEKLFF | TGCGCCAGCAGCCAAGTAGGCCAGGGGAACGAAAAACTGTTTTTT
TRBD1 | . | TRBJ1-1 | TRBV19 | CASHQQGAHTEAFF | TGTGCCAGCCATCAACAGGGGGCCCACACTGAAGCTTTCTTT
TRBD1 | . | TRBJ1-4 | TRBV27 | CASTYLQGPHNEKLFF | TGTGCCAGCACCTACCTACAGGGGCCTCATAATGAAAAACTGTTTTTT
TRBD2 | . | TRBJ2-5 | TRBV10-3 | CATKDTSGPFTQYF | TGTGCCACCAAGGACACTAGCGGCCCATTTACCCAGTACTTC
TRBD1 | few | TRBJ1-6 | TRBV10-3 | CAISELGGDRGFNSPLHF | TGTGCCATCAGTGAGTTAGGCGGGGACAGGGGTTTTAATTCACCCCTCCACTTT
. | once | TRBJ1-1 | TRBV6-5 | CASSPSMGRPEAFF | TGTGCCAGCAGCCCCAGTATGGGCCGGCCTGAAGCTTTCTTT
TRBD1 | . | TRBJ1-6 | TRBV5-4 | CASSFGTVDSPLHF | TGTGCCAGCAGCTTTGGGACAGTGGACTCACCCCTCCACTTT
TRBD2 | few | TRBJ2-3 | TRBV7-2 | CASSQLAGGSTDTQYF | TGTGCCAGCAGCCAGTTAGCGGGGGGGAGCACAGATACGCAGTATTTT
. | . | TRBJ2-5 | TRBV18 | CASSPSGGEGYF | TGTGCCAGCTCACCCTCCGGCGGGGAAGGGTACTTC
. | . | TRBJ1-1 | TRBV28 | CASSLYQREAFF | TGTGCCAGCAGTTTGTATCAGCGTGAAGCTTTCTTT
TRBD1 | once | TRBJ1-1 | TRBV7-9 | CASSLRQGADTEAFF | TGTGCCAGCAGCTTAAGACAGGGGGCGGACACTGAAGCTTTCTTT
. | few | TRBJ2-1 | TRBV6-1 | CASSEVGVYNEQFF | TGTGCCAGCAGTGAAGTCGGGGTCTACAATGAGCAGTTCTTC
TRBD2 | . | TRBJ2-7 | TRBV4-2 | CASSQVRGAGVGEQYF | TGTGCCAGCAGCCAAGTACGTGGGGCGGGGGTAGGGGAGCAGTACTTC
TRBD2 | . | TRBJ2-1 | TRBV7-3 | CASSLQRGSYNEQFF | TGTGCCAGCAGCTTACAGCGGGGCTCCTACAATGAGCAGTTCTTC
. | few | TRBJ1-2 | TRBV10-3 | CAINSDSPVRGYTF | TGTGCCATCAACTCGGACAGCCCGGTGAGGGGCTACACCTTC
TRBD2 | . | TRBJ2-5 | TRBV9 | CASSVRRGAPLGETQYF | TGTGCCAGCAGCGTACGGCGGGGGGCACCCTTGGGTGAGACCCAGTACTTC
. | . | TRBJ2-7 | TRBV20-1 | CSAQRLDEQYF | TGCAGTGCCCAGAGACTCGACGAGCAGTACTTC
. | . | TRBJ1-3 | TRBV9 | CASSDTTGSVSGNTIYF | TGTGCCAGCAGCGACACAACAGGGTCGGTCTCTGGAAACACCATATATTTT
. | . | TRBJ2-1 | TRBV12-5 | CASGLVEGRWSSYNEQFF | TGTGCTAGTGGTTTGGTAGAGGGCAGATGGAGCTCCTACAATGAGCAGTTCTTC
. | once | TRBJ2-5 | TRBV11-2 | CASSRHTGLGETQYF | TGTGCCAGCAGCCGTCATACAGGGTTGGGGGAGACCCAGTACTTC
TRBD1 | once | TRBJ1-6 | TRBV5-1 | CASSSGRGTEVNSPLHF | TGCGCCAGCAGCTCCGGACGGGGGACAGAGGTTAATTCACCCCTCCACTTT
. | . | TRBJ1-1 | TRBV11-2 | CASSSNMNTEAFF | TGTGCCAGCAGCTCGAACATGAACACTGAAGCTTTCTTT
. | . | TRBJ1-2 | TRBV4-1 | CASSQEYRANYGYTF | TGCGCCAGCAGCCAAGAATACAGGGCCAACTATGGCTACACCTTC
. | few | TRBJ1-3 | TRBV15 | CATSRERGSSGNTIYF | TGTGCCACCAGCAGAGAAAGGGGAAGCTCTGGAAACACCATATATTTT